This TCR beta chain was recovered during a study of early T cells in non-severe SARS-CoV-2 infection. Attached unique molecular identifiers marked individual cDNA molecules. TCRdb passed the 5' RACE reads through MiXCR, listing each CDR3 protein once. The sample has tens of thousands of distinct CDR3 sequences; 8.2% are singletons. The V end was cut by 5 bases, the J end by 0 bases, with 17 bases between. The CDR3 has 16 amino acids. Per the germline V gene, CDR1 is LGHDT and CDR2 is YNNKEL (reference sequence). J is TRBJ2-7 and V is TRBV3-1, with D maybe TRBD2 (6 bases). The sequence came from an adult who was a healthcare worker with PCR-confirmed SARS-CoV-2 infection or an uninfected control (not recorded which). What was sequenced was whole blood. CDR3 protein: CASSGGQGLVSYEQYF. In nucleotides, the CDR3 is TGTGCCAGCAGCGGAGGGCAAGGACTGGTCTCCTACGAGCAGTACTTC.